The clone carrying this TCR beta chain was seen a handful of times. The J segment lost 7 bases and the V segment lost 4 bases, leaving 8 bases of the junction unmatched. The CDR3 is 15 amino acids. This sample is part of a study of blood T cell repertoires in COVID-19. The overall study: The United States, Italy and Spain supplied acute and convalescent COVID-19 samples. T cells, B-cell-depleted T cells, or PBMCs supplied cDNA or gDNA.

Source study methods: For nucleated cells, counts were estimated from reference gene primer amplification. Profiling relied on immunoSEQ multiplex PCR, and the TCRdb table lists in-frame clones only, not all of them. V, J and clone size derive from that table, while D and trimming were established from the DNA sequence. The sample includes roughly 200,000 clones, 70% to 90% of them seen just once. The sequenced sample consisted of peripheral blood. This chain joins TRBV5-3 and TRBJ1-6; 7 bases agree with TRBD1. TRBV5-3 is sorted into the ORF group, with uncertain function. The receptor was isolated from a human donor with active or convalescent COVID-19. The donor label of this sample is uncertain. The CDR3: CARSLGDRDNSPLHF. CDR3 nucleotides: TGTGCCAGAAGCCTCGGAGACAGGGACAATTCACCCCTCCACTTT.